The 4 T cell receptor beta chains listed next were all sequenced from one sample in a study of OX40 agonist ivuxolimab in advanced cancers. Sequencing was performed with immunoSEQ multiplex PCR; in TCRdb, only in-frame clones are kept and a portion is missing. The sample consists of approximately 87,000 clones, around 90% of them appearing once. The sequenced sample was CD4+ or CD8+ T cells sorted from blood, obtained in a trial of the OX40 agonist ivuxolimab. Receptor source: an adult with an advanced solid tumor such as melanoma, head and neck, liver or kidney cancer.

For the CDR3, the DNA is TGCGCCAGCAGCTTAACTAGCGGGAGCCACGAGCAGTACTTC. Translating gives CASSLTSGSHEQYF. This sequence joins TRBV5-1 and TRBJ2-7; 11 nucleotides agree with TRBD2. The junction had 3 bases not matched to a gene; V was cut back by 2 bases and J by 5 bases. The CDR3 totals 14 residues. Looked up from germline, CDR1 is SGHRS and CDR2 is YFSETQ.

This rearrangement joins TRBV12-2 to TRBJ2-7; the D segment call TRBD2 is taken from the table without a DNA check. TRBV12-2 is a known pseudogene. The CDR3 has 22 amino acids. Here the CDR3 DNA reads TGTGCAAGTCGCTTCCCGTTATATATCGCGGGAGCGCCGTATACCTATTGGGTCGAGCAGTACTTC. Translating gives CASRFPLYIAGAPYTYWVEQYF.

The chain carries TRBV5-1 and TRBJ2-3, with 9 bases matching TRBD2. Unmatched junction bases numbered 14, after V lost 0 bases and J lost 9 bases. This CDR3 has 17 amino acids. Germline V gives CDR1 SGHRS, CDR2 YFSETQ. The CDR3 region is CASSLDRLAVPPRTQYF. The CDR3 DNA sequence: TGCGCCAGCAGCTTGGACCGACTAGCGGTTCCCCCTAGGACGCAGTATTTT.

This chain uses TRBV4-2 with TRBJ2-6; D gene unclear. Germline V lookup: CDR1 LGHNA, CDR2 YNFKEQ. CDR3 length equals 16 residues. Deletions cut 1 base from V and 3 bases from J, with 10 bases between. The CDR3 bases are TGTGCCAGCAGCCAAGTTCTGGGAAGTGGGGCCAACGTCCTGACTTTC. Its translation is CASSQVLGSGANVLTF.